This T cell receptor (beta chain) is from a study of blood T cell repertoires in COVID-19. Across the whole study: Samples came from the United States, Italy and Spain, spanning acute and convalescent COVID-19.

Looked up from germline, CDR1 is LGHNA and CDR2 is YSLEER. This CDR3 region has 17 residues. The V end lost 1 base, the J end lost 6 bases, and 18 bases lay between the germline ends. Libraries were prepared by immunoSEQ multiplex PCR; TCRdb keeps only in-frame clonotypes and omits some of them. This table has around 200,000 clones, around 80% appearing once. This clonotype was obtained from a woman older than 75 with active or convalescent COVID-19. Sequenced input: peripheral blood. The chain links TRBV4-3 to TRBJ2-2; a possible D gene is TRBD1 (5 bases). CDR3 nucleotides: TGCGCCAGCAGCCAAGTTTATAGCAGGGTCAGGGCCGGGGAGCTGTTTTTT. Its protein product is CASSQVYSRVRAGELFF.